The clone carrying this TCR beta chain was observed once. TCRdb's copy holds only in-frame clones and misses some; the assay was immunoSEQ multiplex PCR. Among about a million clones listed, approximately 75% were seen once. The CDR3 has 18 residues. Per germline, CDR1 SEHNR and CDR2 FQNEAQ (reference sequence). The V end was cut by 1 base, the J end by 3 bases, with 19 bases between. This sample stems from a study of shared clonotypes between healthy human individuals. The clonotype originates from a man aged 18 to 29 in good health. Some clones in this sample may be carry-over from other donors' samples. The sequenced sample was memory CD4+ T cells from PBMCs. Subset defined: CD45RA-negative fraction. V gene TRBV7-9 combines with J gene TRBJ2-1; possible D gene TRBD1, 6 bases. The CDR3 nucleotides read TGTGCCAGCAGCTTAGGGCGTCTAAGAGGCAGGGGCTACAATGAGCAGTTCTTC. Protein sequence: CASSLGRLRGRGYNEQFF. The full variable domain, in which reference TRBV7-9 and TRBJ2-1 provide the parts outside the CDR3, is DTGVSQNPRHKITKRGQNVTFRCDPISEHNRLYWYRQTLGQGPEFLTYFQNEAQLEKSRLLSDRFSAERPKGSFSTLEIQRTEQGDSAMYLCASSLGRLRGRGYNEQFFGPGTRLTVL.